The rows below give T cell receptor beta chains drawn from one sample of a study of blood T cell repertoires in COVID-19. Method: immunoSEQ multiplex PCR; TCRdb's copy keeps in-frame clones and lacks some. The repertoire holds 55,000 to 80,000 clones, roughly 80% seen once, with around 15% in the top ten. The sample taken for sequencing was peripheral blood. The receptors come from an elderly man with active COVID-19. Both conserved end residues are part of each CDR3. The D gene is left open where the match is weak. Only part of the rows carry a size: once, few, many, or a class if the clone is expanded.

clone_size j_call d_call v_call cdr3_nt cdr3_aa
- TRBJ1-2 TRBD1 TRBV7-9 TGTGCCAGCAGCGAAAGACAGGGACCGGCGCGGGGTGGCTATGGCTACACCTTC CASSERQGPARGGYGYTF
- TRBJ2-3 TRBD2 TRBV28 TGTGCCAGCAGTTTCTCGGGACTAGCGGGAGTAGGGACAGATACGCAGTATTTT CASSFSGLAGVGTDTQYF
- TRBJ1-2 TRBD1 TRBV5-6 TGTGCCAGCAGCCGCGGGACAGTTAACTATGGCTACACCTTC CASSRGTVNYGYTF
once TRBJ2-3 TRBD1 TRBV4-1 TGCGCCAGCAGTGAAACTACCGGGACAGCCCATTTGGATACGCAGTATTTT CASSETTGTAHLDTQYF
- TRBJ1-5 - TRBV2 TGTGCCAGCAGTTCTTCCAGGGCAAATCAGCCCCAGCATTTT CASSSSRANQPQHF
once TRBJ1-5 TRBD1 TRBV4-1 TGCGCCAGCAGCCAAGATTTTGAGGGACAGGGGGTTAGTAGCAATCAGCCCCAGCATTTT CASSQDFEGQGVSSNQPQHF
- TRBJ1-4 TRBD1 TRBV5-8 TGTGCCAGCAGCAGAGGACAGGGACGTGAAAAACTGTTTTTT CASSRGQGREKLFF
- TRBJ2-5 - TRBV27 TGTGCCCGCGGACAGTCGCAGGAGACCCAGTACTTC CARGQSQETQYF
- TRBJ2-6 TRBD1 TRBV5-1 TGCGCCAGCAGCTTGGTCGGACAGGGTTACTCTGGGGCCAACGTCCTGACTTTC CASSLVGQGYSGANVLTF
- TRBJ1-5 TRBD1 TRBV10-1 TGCGCCAGCAGTAGGGGACAGCCCGTGTATAGCAATCAGCCCCAGCATTTT CASSRGQPVYSNQPQHF
- TRBJ1-3 - TRBV6-5 TGTGCCAGCAGGTCGGACACCATATATTTT CASRSDTIYF
- TRBJ2-3 TRBD2 TRBV5-4 TGTGCCAGCAGCTTGGCTAGCGGGGTATCTAGCACAGATACGCAGTATTTT CASSLASGVSSTDTQYF
- TRBJ1-2 TRBD1 TRBV6-5 TGTGCCAGCAGTACAACAGGGGAAGGCTACACCTTC CASSTTGEGYTF
- TRBJ2-5 - TRBV30 TGTGCCTGGATGAAAAGGGGGTCTCGTGAGACCCAGTACTTC CAWMKRGSRETQYF